This T cell receptor (beta chain) was retrieved from a study of PD-1 blockade in classical Hodgkin lymphoma. To note about this clone: Its antigen is unidentified.

Study results and limitations: Prior to therapy, complete responders displayed diversity much like that of newly diagnosed patients.

Repertoires were generated with immunoSEQ multiplex PCR, while TCRdb's copy carries only in-frame clones and drops some. Found here are 6,500 to 10,000 clones, roughly 86% of them singletons; the top ten hold less than 25%. V was shortened by 6 bases and J by 0 bases, with 15 bases between the two germline ends. This CDR3 is built from 16 residues. CDR1 and CDR2 (germline): SGDLS, YYNGEE. Autologous stem cell transplantation was followed by relapse in every patient, and brentuximab vedotin exposure varied. Applied to thawed PBMCs, magnetic negative selection was the method used to isolate CD8+ T cells.

Sequencing was performed on CD8+ T cells from blood, taken at baseline. The receptor was derived from a human donor with classical Hodgkin lymphoma. The chain couples TRBV9 to TRBJ2-2; D gene ambiguous. CDR3 residues: CASTPAEHANTGELFF. CDR3 DNA sequence: TGTGCCAGCACCCCGGCGGAACACGCGAACACCGGGGAGCTGTTTTTT.